Below are 24 T cell receptor beta chains sequenced from a single sample in a study of shared clonotypes between healthy human individuals. Naive CD8 cells comprised CD45RO-negative, CCR7-positively selected cells, excluding terminally differentiated effector memory CD45RA+ cells. Some clones are missing from TCRdb's copy, which holds only in-frame ones; the method was immunoSEQ multiplex PCR. The repertoire holds more than 2 million clones, around 93% seen once, with about 1.7% in the top ten. Sequencing input: naive CD8+ T cells from PBMCs. The receptors were sampled from a man aged 18 to 30 in good health. Some clones in this sample may be carry-over from other donors' samples.

About this clone: Other DNA sequences within the sample encode an identical CDR3. The chain couples TRBV7-9 to TRBJ2-3, with a tentative D call TRBD2 (5 bases). The V gene lost 5 bases and the J gene lost 0 bases, with 12 bases spanning the gap. CDR3 size: 15 residues. The V gene's germline CDR1 is SEHNR and CDR2 FQNEAQ (reference sequence). The CDR3 spells CASSPPGISTDTQYF. CDR3 DNA sequence: TGTGCCAGCAGCCCGCCGGGGATTAGCACAGATACGCAGTATTTT. The full variable domain, with the rest looked up from reference TRBV7-9 and TRBJ2-3, is DTGVSQNPRHKITKRGQNVTFRCDPISEHNRLYWYRQTLGQGPEFLTYFQNEAQLEKSRLLSDRFSAERPKGSFSTLEIQRTEQGDSAMYLCASSPPGISTDTQYFGPGTRLTVL.

The chain is built from TRBV28 and TRBJ2-1; 10 bases align to TRBD1. Germline loops: CDR1 MDHEN, CDR2 SYDVKM. J gave up 0 bases and V 4 bases, and 9 bases lay outside the gene matches. This CDR3 is built from 18 residues. For the CDR3, the DNA is TGTGCCAGCAGTTCCGGGACAGGGGCCCTTAGCTCCTACAATGAGCAGTTCTTC. The encoded protein is CASSSGTGALSSYNEQFF.

CDR3 nucleotides: TGTGCCAGCAGTTTATACCTTGGGGGGAGCGCAACGGGCACAGATACGCAGTATTTT. Its protein is CASSLYLGGSATGTDTQYF. The V and J genes are TRBV27 and TRBJ2-3, with D possibly being TRBD2 (6 bases). V was pared by 1 base and J by 1 base, with 21 bases between. The CDR3 consists of 19 residues. In germline, CDR1 is MNHEY, CDR2 SMNVEV (reference sequence).

The chain recombines TRBV28 with TRBJ2-7; D is undetermined. CDR3 length: 13 residues. Trimming stripped 6 bases from V and 5 bases from J, with 14 bases between. Germline V gene sequence: CDR1 MDHEN, CDR2 SYDVKM. CDR3 region: CASRRFRTDEQYF. DNA for the CDR3: TGTGCCAGCAGGAGGTTTAGGACGGACGAGCAGTACTTC. Using reference TRBV28 and TRBJ2-7 for the parts outside the CDR3, the full variable domain is DVKVTQSSRYLVKRTGEKVFLECVQDMDHENMFWYRQDPGLGLRLIYFSYDVKMKEKGDIPEGYSVSREKKERFSLILESASTNQTSMYLCASRRFRTDEQYFGPGTRLTVT.

This chain connects TRBV4-3 to TRBJ2-3; 10 nucleotides line up with TRBD1. V was clipped by 2 bases and J by 2 bases; unmatched bases: 7. Germline CDR1 LGHNA, CDR2 YSLEER. This CDR3 contains 17 residues. CDR3 coding DNA: TGCGCCAGCAGCCAATCCGGGACAGGGGTTCTCACAGATACGCAGTATTTT. Its translation is CASSQSGTGVLTDTQYF.

The CDR3 sequence is CASSSPGRHTEAFF. CDR3 nucleotide sequence: TGTGCCAGTAGCTCCCCGGGCCGTCACACTGAAGCTTTCTTT. The chain couples TRBV19 to TRBJ1-1; D unresolved. The V gene lost 6 bases and the J gene lost 3 bases, with 14 bases spanning the gap. The CDR3 length is 14 residues. Germline V gene sequence: CDR1 LNHDA, CDR2 SQIVND (reference sequence).

The CDR3 sequence is CASSPSEGGGYEQYF. Here the CDR3 DNA reads TGTGCCAGCAGTCCCTCTGAGGGAGGAGGCTACGAGCAGTACTTC. This chain joins TRBV6-5 and TRBJ2-7, with a possible D match to TRBD2 (6 bases). The CDR3 sequence is 15 residues long. Germline V gene sequence: CDR1 MNHEY, CDR2 SVGAGI. V gave up 5 bases and J gave up 3 bases, with 17 bases separating them.

J is TRBJ1-1 and V is TRBV11-2; D is uncertain. This CDR3 is 14 amino acids long. With 2 bases removed from V and 2 bases from J, the gap between germline ends came to 9 bases. Germline CDR1 SGHAT, CDR2 FQNNGV. The CDR3 nucleotides read TGTGCCAGCAGCTTATGGGCAGGAAACACTGAAGCTTTCTTT. Its protein product is CASSLWAGNTEAFF.

This clone was detected only once. The same CDR3 also results from other DNA sequences found in this sample. The chain joins TRBV27 to TRBJ1-1; possibly TRBD1 for D (5 bases). Trimming shortened V by 6 bases and J by 3 bases, and 14 bases separated the two germline ends. Germline V gives CDR1 MNHEY, CDR2 SMNVEV (reference sequence). This CDR3 has 14 amino acids. Written as DNA, the CDR3 is TGTGCCAGCAGCTTCGTGGGGGGGGACACTGAAGCTTTCTTT. This codes for CASSFVGGDTEAFF.

The gene calls are TRBV6-1 and TRBJ2-7, with D uncertain. Looked up from germline, CDR1 is MNHNS and CDR2 is SASEGT. With 6 bases removed from V and 2 bases from J, the gap between germline ends came to 11 bases. CDR3 length equals 13 residues. CDR3 in amino acids: CASSVGRTYEQYF. CDR3 DNA: TGTGCCAGCAGCGTCGGGCGTACCTACGAGCAGTACTTC.

A few counts support this clone. J is TRBJ2-7 and V is TRBV7-9, with unresolved D. The CDR3 is made up of 13 amino acids. The germline V and J ends were trimmed by 2 bases and 4 bases, with 9 bases remaining between them. The germline V gene encodes CDR1 SEHNR and CDR2 FQNEAQ (reference sequence). The chain's CDR3 is CASSLLDVYEQYF. The CDR3, as DNA: TGTGCCAGCAGCTTATTGGACGTGTACGAGCAGTACTTC.

V gene TRBV27 combines with J gene TRBJ2-7; D gene ambiguous. V lost 4 bases to trimming and J lost 6 bases, with 13 bases between them. Germline V gene sequence: CDR1 MNHEY, CDR2 SMNVEV (reference sequence). This CDR3 region has 13 residues. The CDR3 here is CASSSGRPFEQYF. CDR3 coding DNA: TGTGCCAGCAGTTCTGGTAGGCCGTTCGAGCAGTACTTC.

CDR3 loop: CASSPLGDSPNYEQYF. The CDR3 DNA sequence: TGTGCCAGCAGCCCTTTGGGGGATAGCCCCAATTACGAGCAGTACTTC. This rearrangement joins TRBV28 to TRBJ2-7; D may match TRBD1 or TRBD2 (5 bases each). The CDR3 length is 16 residues. V was clipped by 6 bases and J by 4 bases, with 22 bases between them. From germline, CDR1 is MDHEN and CDR2 SYDVKM.

The table lists this clone with a count of one. The chain joins TRBV6-5 to TRBJ2-7; D perhaps matches TRBD1 (6 bases). This CDR3 spans 13 amino acids. Trimming cost V 6 bases and J 3 bases, with 12 bases left between them. The germline gives CDR1 MNHEY, CDR2 SVGAGI. CDR3 in amino acids: CASRAGTNYEQYF. The DNA of the CDR3 is TGTGCCAGCAGGGCCGGGACAAACTACGAGCAGTACTTC.

This clone was seen once. The chain joins TRBV27 to TRBJ1-5; 9 bases fit TRBD1. The CDR3 has 14 amino acids. V lost 6 bases to trimming and J lost 6 bases; unmatched junction nucleotides: 6. Germline CDR1 and CDR2: MNHEY and SMNVEV (reference sequence). Here the CDR3 DNA reads TGTGCCAGCAGAGAGACAGGGGGGGGTCAGCCCCAGCATTTT. Amino acids: CASRETGGGQPQHF.

This chain connects TRBV6-5 to TRBJ1-1; D uncertain. CDR1 and CDR2 from the germline V gene are MNHEY and SVGAGI. The CDR3 is made up of 15 amino acids. With 0 bases removed from V and 4 bases from J, the gap between germline ends came to 12 bases. Written as DNA, the CDR3 is TGTGCCAGCAGTTACTCGAGATCCCTTGGCACTGAAGCTTTCTTT. Its translation is CASSYSRSLGTEAFF.

The genes are TRBV7-6 and TRBJ2-5, with D possibly TRBD2 on 5 matching bases. V lost 3 bases, J lost 2 bases, and 16 bases lay in between. The germline V gene has CDR1 SGHVS and CDR2 FNYEAQ. CDR3 length equals 16 residues. CDR3 sequence: CASSFVWSRGQETQYF. The CDR3 DNA follows: TGTGCCAGCAGCTTTGTTTGGAGTCGAGGGCAAGAGACCCAGTACTTC.

The chain links TRBV15 to TRBJ1-2; D is undetermined. Looked up from germline, CDR1 is LNHNV and CDR2 is YYDKDF (reference sequence). The ends were cut back, 0 bases at V and 0 bases at J, with 11 bases in the middle. This CDR3 region has 16 residues. The CDR3 sequence is CATSRDWEFTNYGYTF. The CDR3, as DNA: TGTGCCACCAGCAGAGATTGGGAGTTCACTAACTATGGCTACACCTTC.

The chain uses TRBV7-2 and TRBJ2-2; TRBD2 is a possible D gene (6 bases). The CDR3 has 16 amino acids. Germline CDR1 SGHTA, CDR2 FQGNSA. The ends were cut back, 7 bases at V and 5 bases at J, with 20 bases in the middle. CDR3 sequence reads: CASNPVRGKGTGELFF. CDR3 nucleotides: TGTGCCAGCAACCCGGTTCGGGGGAAGGGGACCGGGGAGCTGTTTTTT. Variable domain in full (rest from reference TRBV7-2 and TRBJ2-2): GAGVSQSPSNKVTEKGKDVELRCDPISGHTALYWYRQSLGQGLEFLIYFQGNSAPDKSGLPSDRFSAERTGGSVSTLTIQRTQQEDSAVYLCASNPVRGKGTGELFFGEGSRLTVL.

The CDR3 DNA follows: TGCAGCGTTGATTCCCAGGGGGCTTACGAGCAGTACTTC. Amino acids: CSVDSQGAYEQYF. This chain links TRBV29-1 with TRBJ2-7, with 8 bases aligning to TRBD1. CDR3 length: 13 amino acids. J gave up 4 bases and V 3 bases, and 5 bases lay outside the gene matches. The germline gives CDR1 SQVTM, CDR2 ANQGSEA.

The rearrangement joins TRBV29-1 to TRBJ2-5; 8 bases match TRBD1. Gene TRBJ2-7 matches the end of the DNA better, so the J call may be wrong. CDR3 length: 12 residues. Germline CDR1 reads SQVTM; CDR2 reads ANQGSEA. The CDR3 DNA sequence: TGCAGCGGTGGACAGGGAACGGACGAGCAGTACTTC. Protein sequence: CSGGQGTDEQYF.

This clone was observed once. The J gene is TRBJ1-3, the V gene TRBV7-9, with 8 bases that match TRBD1. With V trimmed by 1 base and J by 4 bases, 9 bases remained unmatched. The length of the CDR3 is 17 residues. Germline values: CDR1 SEHNR, CDR2 FQNEAQ (reference sequence). The CDR3, as DNA: TGTGCCAGCAGCTTAGTACCCGGGACAGGCTCCGGAAACACCATATATTTT. It yields the protein CASSLVPGTGSGNTIYF.

V usage is TRBV19 and J usage is TRBJ2-1; D might be TRBD2 (6 bases). This CDR3 has 13 residues. Trimming cost V 7 bases and J 4 bases, with 11 bases left between them. Germline V CDR1 and CDR2: LNHDA, SQIVND (reference sequence). This chain's CDR3 is CASTGSGYNEQFF. CDR3 bases: TGTGCCAGTACCGGGAGCGGATACAATGAGCAGTTCTTC.

This rearrangement joins TRBV11-2 to TRBJ1-1; no firm D call. V shed 2 bases and J shed 1 base, with 11 bases lying between them. The CDR3 covers 15 residues. CDR1 is SGHAT and CDR2 is FQNNGV in the germline V gene. The CDR3 loop reads CASSLSGGPNTEAFF. The CDR3 DNA reads TGTGCCAGCAGCTTATCGGGAGGACCGAACACTGAAGCTTTCTTT.